Presented here are 8 T cell receptor beta chains from one specimen sequenced in a study of cytomegalovirus exposure and HLA in healthy donors. The PCR ran on 60 Vbeta and 13 Jbeta primers. Sequenced by immunoSEQ multiplex PCR; TCRdb stores in-frame clones only, minus some. Of 170,000 or so clones listed, around three quarters are singletons. Sequenced: PBMCs. The source is a woman between 45 and 60 years old in good health and CMV-seropositive.

This chain joins TRBV11-2 and TRBJ2-1, with a weak D call TRBD2 (5 bases). The CDR3 extends over 16 amino acids. V was cut by 6 bases and J by 2 bases, with 17 bases left in between. From germline, CDR1 is SGHAT and CDR2 FQNNGV. The CDR3 reads CASSRAPAEPYNEQFF. CDR3 nucleotides: TGTGCCAGCAGTCGGGCGCCAGCGGAACCCTACAATGAGCAGTTCTTC.

V gene TRBV5-4 combines with J gene TRBJ1-1, with unresolved D. V shed 4 bases and J shed 5 bases, with 15 bases lying between them. The CDR3 sequence is 14 residues long. The germline V gene encodes CDR1 SGHNT and CDR2 YYREEE (reference sequence). The DNA of the CDR3 is TGTGCCAGCAGCAGCGACCCCCTGGAGACTGAAGCTTTCTTT. It translates to CASSSDPLETEAFF. Together with reference TRBV5-4 and TRBJ1-1, the CDR3 gives the full variable domain: ETGVTQSPTHLIKTRGQQVTLRCSSQSGHNTVSWYQQALGQGPQFIFQYYREEENGRGNFPPRFSGLQFPNYSSELNVNALELDDSALYLCASSSDPLETEAFFGQGTRLTVV.

This clone occurred a few times. The chain is built from TRBV27 and TRBJ2-1; TRBD2 matches at 15 bases. The CDR3 contains 17 residues. CDR1 MNHEY and CDR2 SMNVEV come from the germline V gene (reference sequence). The ends lost 8 bases at V and 2 bases at J; junction bases unmatched: 7. Written as DNA, the CDR3 is TGTGCCAGCCGTGGGGGACTAGCGGGGGGAACCTACAATGAGCAGTTCTTC. Its protein product is CASRGGLAGGTYNEQFF.

The V gene is TRBV5-1, the J gene TRBJ1-2; a weak D match, TRBD1 (5 bases). The CDR3 sequence is 14 residues long. Trimming took off 4 bases at V and 0 bases at J, with 10 bases between the two ends. Germline V gene data show CDR1 as SGHRS and CDR2 as YFSETQ. The CDR3 DNA follows: TGCGCCAGCAGCACCGGACAAACTAACTATGGCTACACCTTC. Its protein product is CASSTGQTNYGYTF. Combining the CDR3 with reference TRBV5-1 and TRBJ1-2 gives the whole variable domain KAGVTQTPRYLIKTRGQQVTLSCSPISGHRSVSWYQQTPGQGLQFLFEYFSETQRNKGNFPGRFSGRQFSNSRSEMNVSTLELGDSALYLCASSTGQTNYGYTFGSGTRLTVV.

The chain is built from TRBV2 and TRBJ2-3, with D possibly TRBD2 on 5 matching bases. The V end lost 6 bases, the J end lost 4 bases, and 17 bases lay between the germline ends. In germline, CDR1 is SNHLY, CDR2 FYNNEI. This CDR3 spans 15 amino acids. In DNA form, the CDR3 reads TGTGCCAGCAGAAGAACAGCGGAAGTAGCAGATACGCAGTATTTT. Translation: CASRRTAEVADTQYF.

J is TRBJ1-6 and V is TRBV10-2; tentative D call: TRBD1 (6 bases). Germline CDR1 and CDR2: WSHSY and SAAADI. V was pared by 8 bases and J by 7 bases, with 12 bases between. The CDR3 is 13 amino acids. Here the CDR3 reads CASYRERNSPLHF. CDR3 sequence (DNA): TGCGCCAGCTACAGGGAAAGGAATTCACCCCTCCACTTT.

The rearrangement links TRBV5-4 to TRBJ1-2; 9 bases agree with TRBD1. The V gene end was trimmed by 6 bases and the J gene end by 4 bases; junction bases not matched to a gene: 4. The CDR3 is 13 amino acids. From germline, CDR1 is SGHNT and CDR2 YYREEE (reference sequence). The CDR3 bases are TGTGCCAGCACGCTGACAGGGGGCTATGGCTACACCTTC. This codes for CASTLTGGYGYTF.

This clone has just a few counts. The chain employs TRBV4-3 and TRBJ1-4, with D uncertain. The CDR3 covers 15 residues. The ends were cut back, 5 bases at V and 0 bases at J, with 10 bases in the middle. Germline V gives CDR1 LGHNA, CDR2 YSLEER. The CDR3 is CASSSLYATNEKLFF. The CDR3 DNA follows: TGCGCCAGCAGCTCCCTCTATGCAACTAATGAAAAACTGTTTTTT.